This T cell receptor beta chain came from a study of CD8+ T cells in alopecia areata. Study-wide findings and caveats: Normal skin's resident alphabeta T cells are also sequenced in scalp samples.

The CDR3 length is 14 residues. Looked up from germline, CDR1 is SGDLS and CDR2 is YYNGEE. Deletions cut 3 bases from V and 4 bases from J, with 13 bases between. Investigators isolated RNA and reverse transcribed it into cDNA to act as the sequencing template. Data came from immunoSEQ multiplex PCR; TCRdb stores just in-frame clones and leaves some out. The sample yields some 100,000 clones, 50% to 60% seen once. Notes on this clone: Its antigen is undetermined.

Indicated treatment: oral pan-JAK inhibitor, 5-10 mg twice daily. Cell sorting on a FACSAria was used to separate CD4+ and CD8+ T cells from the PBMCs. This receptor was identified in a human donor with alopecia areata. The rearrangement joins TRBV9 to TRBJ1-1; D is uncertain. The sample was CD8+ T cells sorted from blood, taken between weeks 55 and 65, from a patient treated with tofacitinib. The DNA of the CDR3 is TGTGCCAGCAGCGCATCGCGGGTAGGCACTGAAGCTTTCTTT. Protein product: CASSASRVGTEAFF.